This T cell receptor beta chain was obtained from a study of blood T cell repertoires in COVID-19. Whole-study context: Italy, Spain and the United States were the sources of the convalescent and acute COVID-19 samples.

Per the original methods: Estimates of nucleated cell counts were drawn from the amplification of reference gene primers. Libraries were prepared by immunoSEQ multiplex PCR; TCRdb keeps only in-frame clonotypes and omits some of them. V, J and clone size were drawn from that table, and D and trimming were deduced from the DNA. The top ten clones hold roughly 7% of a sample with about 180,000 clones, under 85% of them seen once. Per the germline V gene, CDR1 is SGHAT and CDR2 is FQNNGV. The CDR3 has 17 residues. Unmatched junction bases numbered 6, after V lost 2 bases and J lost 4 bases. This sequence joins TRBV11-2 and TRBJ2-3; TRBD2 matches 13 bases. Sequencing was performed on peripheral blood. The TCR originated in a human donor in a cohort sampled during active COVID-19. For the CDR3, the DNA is TGTGCCAGCAGCTTATGGCGGACTAGCGGGGGTCCAGATACGCAGTATTTT. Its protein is CASSLWRTSGGPDTQYF.